What follows are 2 T cell receptor beta chains derived from one specimen sequenced in a study of T cell repertoires in cytomegalovirus infection. MiXCR was run by TCRdb on the reads, yielding one entry per CDR3 protein. The sample has about 210,000 distinct CDR3 sequences, 6% to 8% seen once. The sample taken for sequencing was PBMCs. All receptors derive from a human donor in good health (CMV status not recorded). Some clones in this sample may be carry-over from other donors' samples.

This clonotype was seen repeatedly, ten times or more. The rearrangement joins TRBV15 to TRBJ2-5; no definite D call. V lost 4 bases, J lost 2 bases, and 8 bases lay in between. Germline CDR1 reads LNHNV; CDR2 reads YYDKDF (reference sequence). The CDR3 spans 13 residues. CDR3 in amino acids: CATSKTIQETQYF. The CDR3 DNA reads as TGTGCCACCAGCAAAACCATACAAGAGACCCAGTACTTC.

The rearrangement uses TRBV11-2 and TRBJ2-2, with 7 bases that match TRBD1. V dropped 4 bases and J dropped 8; count of bases not matched to a gene: 10. CDR1 and CDR2 from the germline V gene are SGHAT and FQNNGV. This CDR3 contains 15 residues. The CDR3, as DNA: TGTGCCAGCAGCTATCTGCAGGGGGATGTAGGGGAGCTGTTTTTT. This codes for CASSYLQGDVGELFF.